What follows are 27 T cell receptor beta chains derived from one specimen sequenced in a study of OX40 agonist ivuxolimab in advanced cancers. Measured with immunoSEQ multiplex PCR; TCRdb has only the in-frame clones, and not every one. The table has tens of thousands of clones, around nine tenths seen once. The specimen comprised CD4+ or CD8+ T cells sorted from blood, sampled in a trial of the OX40 agonist ivuxolimab. Source of these receptors: an adult with an advanced solid tumor such as melanoma, head and neck, liver or kidney cancer.

This sequence joins TRBV5-1 and TRBJ1-1; 8 nucleotides agree with TRBD1. Germline CDR1 SGHRS, CDR2 YFSETQ. The V and J ends lost 1 base and 2 bases, in that order; junction bases with no gene match: 7. The CDR3 has 16 residues. The CDR3 nucleotides read TGCGCCAGCAGCTTGAGGTCAGGGGGCCGCAACACTGAAGCTTTCTTT. It specifies CASSLRSGGRNTEAFF. Supplemented by reference TRBV5-1 and TRBJ1-1, the full variable domain reads KAGVTQTPRYLIKTRGQQVTLSCSPISGHRSVSWYQQTPGQGLQFLFEYFSETQRNKGNFPGRFSGRQFSNSRSEMNVSTLELGDSALYLCASSLRSGGRNTEAFFGQGTRLTVV.

In its sample, this clone was seen a few times. The V call is TRBV10-3, the J call TRBJ1-3; perhaps TRBD1 as D (6 bases). V lost 5 bases and J lost 3, with 11 bases in between. Germline assignment: CDR1 ENHRY and CDR2 SYGVKD. The CDR3 spans 14 residues. This CDR3 is CAISMGDNGNTIYF. Here the CDR3 DNA reads TGTGCCATCAGTATGGGGGACAATGGAAACACCATATATTTT.

As concerns this clone: Other nucleotide sequences in the sample specify the same CDR3. The CDR3 reads CASSLGAGSGSYNEQFF. CDR3 in DNA: TGTGCCAGCAGCTTAGGCGCCGGGTCGGGCTCCTACAATGAGCAGTTCTTC. The rearrangement uses TRBV7-8 and TRBJ2-1; no firm D call. V dropped 1 base and J dropped 0 bases, with 13 bases sitting between them. The germline V gene encodes CDR1 SGHVS and CDR2 FQNEAQ. The CDR3 sequence is 17 residues long.

The chain has TRBV6-5 and TRBJ1-2; D uncertain. Looked up from germline, CDR1 is MNHEY and CDR2 is SVGAGI. V dropped 0 bases and J dropped 0 bases, with 11 bases sitting between them. This CDR3 is 16 amino acids long. CDR3 protein: CASSYSRLSPNYGYTF. The CDR3 DNA reads as TGTGCCAGCAGTTACTCGAGGCTATCTCCTAACTATGGCTACACCTTC.

The chain combines TRBV29-1 with TRBJ1-1; D may be TRBD1 (6 bases). The CDR3 has 16 residues. Trimming shortened V by 4 bases and J by 3 bases, and 21 bases separated the two germline ends. Germline CDR1 reads SQVTM; CDR2 reads ANQGSEA. CDR3 nucleotide sequence: TGCAGCGTTGCAGAGGGCGCGGGGACACTGTACACTGAAGCTTTCTTT. Amino acid sequence: CSVAEGAGTLYTEAFF.

This rearrangement joins TRBV7-2 to TRBJ2-1, with a possible D match to TRBD1 (6 bases). Trimming removed 5 bases from V and 3 bases from J, with 11 bases in between. CDR1 is SGHTA and CDR2 is FQGNSA in the germline V gene. CDR3 size: 14 residues. The CDR3 nucleotides are TGTGCCAGCAGCCCAACGACAGGCTACAATGAGCAGTTCTTC. Its protein is CASSPTTGYNEQFF.

The CDR3 coding sequence is TGTGCCAGTAGTACCGGGCAGCAGTACGAGCAGTACTTC. Translation gives CASSTGQQYEQYF. This chain joins TRBV19 and TRBJ2-5; D is uncertain. The end of the DNA is better explained by TRBJ2-7, so the J call may be wrong. The CDR3 length is 13 residues. Germline values: CDR1 LNHDA, CDR2 SQIVND (reference sequence).

The V call is TRBV5-4, the J call TRBJ2-3; 8 positions match TRBD2. The CDR3 covers 15 residues. The germline gives CDR1 SGHNT, CDR2 YYREEE (reference sequence). With V trimmed by 3 bases and J by 2 bases, 5 bases remained unmatched. The DNA for the CDR3 is TGTGCCAGCAGCTCGAAGCGGGGGTTCACAGATACGCAGTATTTT. Its translation: CASSSKRGFTDTQYF.

The chain carries TRBV7-9 and TRBJ2-3, with D perhaps TRBD2 (7 bases). From germline, CDR1 is SEHNR and CDR2 FQNEAQ (reference sequence). Trimming shortened V by 2 bases and J by 0 bases, and 21 bases separated the two germline ends. The CDR3 runs to 19 residues. The CDR3 loop reads CASSLNFAWRGPSTDTQYF. The DNA for the CDR3 is TGTGCCAGCAGCTTAAATTTTGCATGGCGGGGGCCAAGCACAGATACGCAGTATTTT.

V is TRBV7-2 and J is TRBJ2-3, with TRBD2 matching 9 bases. V trimming: 1 base; J trimming: 3 bases; junction bases outside the gene matches: 8. The length of the CDR3 is 17 residues. Germline V CDR1 and CDR2: SGHTA, FQGNSA. The CDR3 sequence: CASSLEGGLALTDTQYF. CDR3 DNA: TGTGCCAGCAGCTTAGAAGGGGGACTAGCCTTGACAGATACGCAGTATTTT.

The gene calls are TRBV15 and TRBJ2-1; 7 nucleotides agree with TRBD2. Germline CDR1 LNHNV, CDR2 YYDKDF (reference sequence). The CDR3 runs to 17 residues. Losses at the gene ends were 4 bases for V and 6 bases for J; bases not matched to a gene: 15. The CDR3 DNA reads TGTGCCACCAGCAAGGCCATTGGCGGGGGTCAGGCCAATGAGCAGTTCTTC. This codes for CATSKAIGGGQANEQFF.

DNA of the CDR3: TGTGCCAGCAGCTTGTATGGGACAGGGGGGGGCCAGCCCCAGCATTTT. Translated: CASSLYGTGGGQPQHF. The rearrangement links TRBV5-4 to TRBJ1-5; 11 nucleotides line up with TRBD1. V lost 1 base to trimming and J lost 7 bases; unmatched junction nucleotides: 7. The V gene's germline CDR1 is SGHNT and CDR2 YYREEE (reference sequence). This CDR3 is 16 amino acids long.

This chain joins TRBV7-6 and TRBJ2-1, with D maybe TRBD1 (6 bases). The CDR3 runs to 16 residues. Looked up from germline, CDR1 is SGHVS and CDR2 is FNYEAQ. Trimming took 0 bases from V and 9 from J, leaving 18 bases between them. CDR3 bases: TGTGCCAGCAGCTTAGCAGGGGGAAACGGGGTCGGTGAGCAGTTCTTC. Amino acid sequence: CASSLAGGNGVGEQFF.

The chain joins TRBV27 to TRBJ1-6; the match to TRBD1 covers 9 bases. The CDR3 sequence is 16 residues long. Germline V gene data show CDR1 as MNHEY and CDR2 as SMNVEV (reference sequence). V was clipped by 5 bases and J by 4 bases; unmatched bases: 6. The CDR3 spells CASSPTGGAYNSPLHF. As DNA, the CDR3 is TGTGCCAGCAGTCCCACAGGGGGCGCATATAATTCACCCCTCCACTTT.

The chain carries TRBV28 and TRBJ2-7, with 7 bases aligning to TRBD2. Germline-derived CDR1 and CDR2 are MDHEN and SYDVKM. This CDR3 contains 15 residues. V was pared by 2 bases and J by 5 bases, with 9 bases of the junction left unmatched. The CDR3 coding sequence is TGTGCCAGCAGTTTAGCCGTAACGGGGGGTCACGAGCAGTACTTC. Translation: CASSLAVTGGHEQYF.

This chain links TRBV19 with TRBJ1-2; D gene uncertain. V was pared by 5 bases and J by 1 base, with 14 bases between. Germline-derived CDR1 and CDR2 are LNHDA and SQIVND (reference sequence). The CDR3 contains 15 residues. This CDR3 is CASSSRPQDNYGYTF. Written as DNA, the CDR3 is TGTGCCAGTAGTTCCCGTCCCCAAGATAACTATGGCTACACCTTC.

The CDR3 sequence is CASSGGRGNQPQHF. CDR3 DNA sequence: TGTGCCAGCAGCGGGGGCCGGGGCAATCAGCCCCAGCATTTT. The chain is built from TRBV9 and TRBJ1-5; a weak D match, TRBD1 (5 bases). The CDR3 spans 14 residues. Germline values: CDR1 SGDLS, CDR2 YYNGEE. Trimming cost V 3 bases and J 2 bases, with 9 bases left between them. The full variable domain, its missing parts supplied by reference TRBV9 and TRBJ1-5, is DSGVTQTPKHLITATGQRVTLRCSPRSGDLSVYWYQQSLDQGLQFLIQYYNGEERAKGNILERFSAQQFPDLHSELNLSSLELGDSALYFCASSGGRGNQPQHFGDGTRLSIL.

This sequence joins TRBV5-1 and TRBJ2-2; 9 bases align to TRBD1. This CDR3 contains 18 residues. Germline V lookup: CDR1 SGHRS, CDR2 YFSETQ. The junction had 12 bases not matched to a gene; V was cut back by 2 bases and J by 4 bases. Written as DNA, the CDR3 is TGCGCCAGCAGCTTTTTAAAATCGGACAGGGGATTCACCGGGGAGCTGTTTTTT. As protein: CASSFLKSDRGFTGELFF.

V usage is TRBV15 and J usage is TRBJ1-1; 8 nucleotides agree with TRBD1. The CDR3 is made up of 20 amino acids. Trimming cost V 0 bases and J 4 bases; bases outside gene matches: 19. Germline V gives CDR1 LNHNV, CDR2 YYDKDF (reference sequence). CDR3 nucleotides: TGTGCCACCAGCAGAGACCTCCGCGGACAGGGTGAAGGCGGTAGCACTGAAGCTTTCTTT. It specifies CATSRDLRGQGEGGSTEAFF.

This rearrangement joins TRBV2 to TRBJ1-5, with a possible D match to TRBD1 (6 bases). The germline CDR1 and CDR2 sequences are SNHLY and FYNNEI. Trimming removed 1 base at V and 6 bases at J, with 13 bases between. The CDR3 extends over 15 amino acids. The CDR3 loop is CASSEGLWGRQPQHF. The CDR3 DNA sequence: TGTGCCAGCAGTGAAGGGTTGTGGGGGCGTCAGCCCCAGCATTTT.

The V and J genes are TRBV21-1 and TRBJ1-1. TRBV21-1 is a pseudogene. The CDR3 is 18 residues long. The CDR3 DNA reads TGTGCCAGCAGCAACTACCCCAACGACAGGGCGGGGGACACTGAAGCTTTCTTT. Its translation is CASSNYPNDRAGDTEAFF.

This clone was seen only once. V gene TRBV6-6 combines with J gene TRBJ2-1; D is ambiguous. The CDR3 extends over 12 amino acids. Trimming cost V 6 bases and J 8 bases, with 11 bases left between them. Looked up from germline, CDR1 is MNHNY and CDR2 is SVGAGI (reference sequence). The CDR3: CASSPPEHEQFF. CDR3 nucleotide sequence: TGTGCCAGCAGCCCGCCCGAACATGAGCAGTTCTTC.

The rearrangement uses TRBV11-3 and TRBJ2-1, with D tentatively TRBD1 (6 bases). Trimming took 4 bases from V and 8 from J, leaving 12 bases between them. This CDR3 is 13 amino acids long. Germline CDR1 SGHNT, CDR2 YENEEA. The CDR3 coding sequence is TGTGCCAGCAGCTATGGACAGACCTATGAGCAGTTCTTC. Protein: CASSYGQTYEQFF.

The chain combines TRBV7-2 with TRBJ2-2, with 8 bases fitting TRBD1. Trimming removed 5 bases from V and 4 bases from J; junction bases left unmatched: 15. Per germline, CDR1 SGHTA and CDR2 FQGNSA. The CDR3 extends over 18 amino acids. As DNA, the CDR3 is TGTGCCAGCAGCCTCACCCCTCCGGACAGGGTAGTCACCGGGGAGCTGTTTTTT. This codes for CASSLTPPDRVVTGELFF.

The chain employs TRBV19 and TRBJ1-2; weak D call: TRBD1 (5 bases). The germline gives CDR1 LNHDA, CDR2 SQIVND (reference sequence). Trimming shortened V by 6 bases and J by 0 bases, and 17 bases separated the two germline ends. The CDR3 loop spans 16 amino acids. CDR3: CASRQTQGAANYGYTF. As DNA, the CDR3 is TGTGCCAGTAGACAAACACAAGGGGCAGCTAACTATGGCTACACCTTC.

The gene calls are TRBV19 and TRBJ2-5, with a possible D match to TRBD1 (6 bases). Trimming took off 4 bases at V and 3 bases at J, with 12 bases between the two ends. The CDR3 length is 14 residues. Germline V gene sequence: CDR1 LNHDA, CDR2 SQIVND (reference sequence). This CDR3 reads CASSKQGREETQYF. The DNA of the CDR3 is TGTGCCAGTAGTAAACAGGGAAGGGAAGAGACCCAGTACTTC. The full variable domain, rest sourced from reference TRBV19 and TRBJ2-5, is DGGITQSPKYLFRKEGQNVTLSCEQNLNHDAMYWYRQDPGQGLRLIYYSQIVNDFQKGDIAEGYSVSREKKESFPLTVTSAQKNPTAFYLCASSKQGREETQYFGPGTRLLVL.

The chain employs TRBV5-4 and TRBJ1-1, with 8 bases lining up with TRBD1. Germline values: CDR1 SGHNT, CDR2 YYREEE (reference sequence). After removal of 3 bases from V and 5 bases from J, the junction contained 9 bases not matched to a gene. The CDR3 is 15 residues long. CDR3: CASSSPGGRGTEAFF. CDR3 in DNA: TGTGCCAGCAGCTCACCAGGGGGCCGGGGGACTGAAGCTTTCTTT. The full variable domain, in which reference TRBV5-4 and TRBJ1-1 provide the parts outside the CDR3, is ETGVTQSPTHLIKTRGQQVTLRCSSQSGHNTVSWYQQALGQGPQFIFQYYREEENGRGNFPPRFSGLQFPNYSSELNVNALELDDSALYLCASSSPGGRGTEAFFGQGTRLTVV.